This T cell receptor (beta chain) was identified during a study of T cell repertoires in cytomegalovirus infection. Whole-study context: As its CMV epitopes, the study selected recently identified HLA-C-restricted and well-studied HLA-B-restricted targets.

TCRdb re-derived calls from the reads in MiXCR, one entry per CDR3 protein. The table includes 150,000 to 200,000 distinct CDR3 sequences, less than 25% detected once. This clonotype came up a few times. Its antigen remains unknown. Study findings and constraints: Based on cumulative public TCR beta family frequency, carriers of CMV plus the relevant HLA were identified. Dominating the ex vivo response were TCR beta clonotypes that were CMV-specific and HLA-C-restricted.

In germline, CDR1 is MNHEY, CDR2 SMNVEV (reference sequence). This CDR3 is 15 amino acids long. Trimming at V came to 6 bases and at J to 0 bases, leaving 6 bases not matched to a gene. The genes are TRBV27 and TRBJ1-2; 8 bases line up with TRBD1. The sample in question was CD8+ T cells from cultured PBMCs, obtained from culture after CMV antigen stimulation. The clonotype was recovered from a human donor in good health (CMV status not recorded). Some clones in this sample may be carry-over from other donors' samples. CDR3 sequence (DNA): TGTGCCAGCAGCCCCTGGACAGGGACTAACTATGGCTACACCTTC. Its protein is CASSPWTGTNYGYTF.